This entry is about one T cell receptor (beta chain). The data were produced by immunoSEQ multiplex PCR, yet TCRdb's version contains in-frame clones alone and is incomplete. The sample holds 2 million to 2.5 million clones, about 95% seen once. Unmatched junction bases numbered 20, after V lost 3 bases and J lost 7 bases. CDR1 KGHSH and CDR2 LQKENI come from the germline V gene. The CDR3 is made up of 18 amino acids. CD45RO-negative, CCR7-selected cells formed the naive CD8 fraction, which excluded terminally differentiated effector memory CD45RA+ cells. This entry comes from a study of shared clonotypes between healthy human individuals.

This TCR was sampled from a man aged 18 to 29 in good health. The sequenced material came from naive CD8+ T cells sorted from blood. The chain joins TRBV18 to TRBJ1-2; 7 bases align to TRBD1. CDR3 loop: CASSPYTNDRVELGGYTF. The CDR3 bases are TGTGCCAGCTCACCCTATACCAACGACAGGGTCGAATTGGGTGGCTACACCTTC. The complete variable domain, with remaining parts taken from reference TRBV18 and TRBJ1-2, reads NAGVMQNPRHLVRRRGQEARLRCSPMKGHSHVYWYRQLPEEGLKFMVYLQKENIIDESGMPKERFSAEFPKEGPSILRIQQVVRGDSAAYFCASSPYTNDRVELGGYTFGSGTRLTVV.